The rows below give T cell receptor beta chains drawn from one sample of a study of cytomegalovirus exposure and HLA in healthy donors. The table came from immunoSEQ multiplex PCR; TCRdb's copy has only in-frame clones and leaves some out. The data hold 150,000 or so clones, with under 85% observed a single time. Sequencing was done on a sample of PBMCs. These receptors all stem from a woman in her twenties or thirties in good health and CMV-seronegative. Both conserved end residues are part of each CDR3. Each record gives: J gene, V gene, clone size, D gene, CDR3 DNA, CDR3 protein. D genes are given only for firm matches. The size field is filled for only some rows; it gives once, few, many or a size class.

j_gene: TRBJ2-7
v_gene: TRBV7-8
abundance: -
d_gene: TRBD2
CDR3nt: TGTGCCAGCCGCGAGAGCGGGGGGGCATGGAAGGAGCAGTACTTC
CDR3aa: CASRESGGAWKEQYF

j_gene: TRBJ2-1
v_gene: TRBV10-3
abundance: -
d_gene: TRBD2
CDR3nt: TGTGCCATCAGTGAGTCTTTGGGACTAGCACCCGGTGAGCAGTTCTTC
CDR3aa: CAISESLGLAPGEQFF

j_gene: TRBJ2-3
v_gene: TRBV4-3
abundance: -
d_gene: -
CDR3nt: TGCGCCAGCAGCCAAGATTCGGGGACAGATACGCAGTATTTT
CDR3aa: CASSQDSGTDTQYF

j_gene: TRBJ1-2
v_gene: TRBV7-9
abundance: -
d_gene: TRBD1
CDR3nt: TGTTCCAGCAGCTTAGGGGGGCAGGGGGGACGGGGCTACACCTTC
CDR3aa: CSSSLGGQGGRGYTF

j_gene: TRBJ2-2
v_gene: TRBV29-1
abundance: once
d_gene: -
CDR3nt: TGCAGCGGGACAGACACCGGGGAGCTGTTTTTT
CDR3aa: CSGTDTGELFF

j_gene: TRBJ2-2
v_gene: TRBV25-1
abundance: -
d_gene: -
CDR3nt: TGTGCCAGCAGTGAGCTCAGGGAATACACCGGGGAGCTGTTTTTT
CDR3aa: CASSELREYTGELFF

j_gene: TRBJ1-1
v_gene: TRBV6-5
abundance: few
d_gene: TRBD1
CDR3nt: TGTGCCAGCAGCCCCACAGGGGGGAGATCGGGAGCTTTCTTT
CDR3aa: CASSPTGGRSGAFF

j_gene: TRBJ2-1
v_gene: TRBV5-1
abundance: -
d_gene: -
CDR3nt: TGCGCCAGCAGCCGGGGAAATTACAATGAGCAGTTCTTC
CDR3aa: CASSRGNYNEQFF

j_gene: TRBJ1-2
v_gene: TRBV18
abundance: -
d_gene: -
CDR3nt: TGTGCCAGCTCACCCCCGGGGAGTAACTATGGCTACACCTTC
CDR3aa: CASSPPGSNYGYTF

j_gene: TRBJ2-7
v_gene: TRBV30
abundance: -
d_gene: TRBD1
CDR3nt: TGTGCCTGGAGTAGGGACAGGGGGCCATCCGAGCAGTACTTC
CDR3aa: CAWSRDRGPSEQYF

j_gene: TRBJ2-5
v_gene: TRBV4-1
abundance: -
d_gene: -
CDR3nt: TGCGCCAGCAGCCCCTATGGGAGGGGGAGGAATGAAGAAGAGACCCAGTACTTC
CDR3aa: CASSPYGRGRNEEETQYF

j_gene: TRBJ1-6
v_gene: TRBV19
abundance: -
d_gene: -
CDR3nt: TGTGCCAGTAACACCGACAGCTCCTATAATTCACCCCTCCACTTT
CDR3aa: CASNTDSSYNSPLHF

j_gene: TRBJ2-7
v_gene: TRBV19
abundance: -
d_gene: TRBD1
CDR3nt: TGTGCCAGTAGCGGGACAGGGGAATACGAGCAGTACTTC
CDR3aa: CASSGTGEYEQYF

j_gene: TRBJ2-2
v_gene: TRBV30
abundance: -
d_gene: TRBD2
CDR3nt: TGTGCCTGGAGTTGGGGACTAGCGGGAGTAGCTTCGAACACCGGGGAGCTGTTTTTT
CDR3aa: CAWSWGLAGVASNTGELFF

j_gene: TRBJ1-5
v_gene: TRBV30
abundance: -
d_gene: -
CDR3nt: TGTGCCTGGAGTGCAGGGGTGAGCAATCAGCCCCAGCATTTT
CDR3aa: CAWSAGVSNQPQHF

j_gene: TRBJ2-2
v_gene: TRBV5-1
abundance: -
d_gene: -
CDR3nt: TGCGCCAGCAGCTTGGCGTTAACAACGAACACCGGGGAGCTGTTTTTT
CDR3aa: CASSLALTTNTGELFF

j_gene: TRBJ1-5
v_gene: TRBV28
abundance: few
d_gene: -
CDR3nt: TGTGCCAGCAGTTTACCGGGGGGCTTTCAGCCCCAGCATTTT
CDR3aa: CASSLPGGFQPQHF

j_gene: TRBJ2-7
v_gene: TRBV9
abundance: once
d_gene: TRBD2
CDR3nt: TGTGCCAGCAGCCAAGCGGGGGCCTACGAGCAGTACTTC
CDR3aa: CASSQAGAYEQYF

j_gene: TRBJ2-2
v_gene: TRBV4-1
abundance: -
d_gene: TRBD2
CDR3nt: TGCGCCAGCAGCCGGACTAGCGGGAGTATGGACACCGGGGAGCTGTTTTTT
CDR3aa: CASSRTSGSMDTGELFF

j_gene: TRBJ1-1
v_gene: TRBV14
abundance: once
d_gene: TRBD1
CDR3nt: TGTGCCAGCAGCCGCCTCGGGACAGGGCGAACTGAAGCTTTCTTT
CDR3aa: CASSRLGTGRTEAFF